Presented here are 3 T cell receptor beta chains from one specimen sequenced in a study of human T cells and chemical hapten exposure. TCRdb passed the RACE reads through MiXCR, listing each CDR3 protein once. The sample lists about 160,000 distinct CDR3 sequences, roughly 26% occurring once. Documented time point: patch test 3, about 24 weeks after DPC sensitization. The treatment: therapeutic diphenylcyclopropenone sensitization with weekly scalp DPC. The starting material was whole blood, obtained in connection with sensitization to the hapten diphenylcyclopropenone (DPC). These receptors all come from a woman in her late teens or twenties with alopecia areata. Some clones in this sample may be carry-over from other donors' samples.

The chain couples TRBV6-5 to TRBJ2-5; D is unclear. Trimming removed 4 bases from V and 0 bases from J, with 6 bases in between. CDR3 size: 13 residues. Germline lookup yields CDR1 MNHEY and CDR2 SVGAGI. Here the CDR3 DNA reads TGTGCCAGCAGTTTGGTCAACCAAGAGACCCAGTACTTC. This codes for CASSLVNQETQYF.

J is TRBJ2-7 and V is TRBV4-2, with 7 bases fitting TRBD2. The CDR3 spans 16 residues. Germline loops: CDR1 LGHNA, CDR2 YNFKEQ. J gave up 3 bases and V 0 bases, and 8 bases lay outside the gene matches. The CDR3 loop is CASSQEASGEHYEQYF. The CDR3, as DNA: TGTGCCAGCAGCCAAGAAGCCAGCGGGGAACACTACGAGCAGTACTTC.

This clonotype was detected a few times. V gene TRBV14 combines with J gene TRBJ2-2, with D possibly being TRBD1 (6 bases). CDR3 length: 15 residues. The V gene lost 3 bases and the J gene lost 5 bases, with 13 bases spanning the gap. Germline V gene sequence: CDR1 SGHDN, CDR2 FVKESK. In DNA, the CDR3 is TGTGCCAGCAGCCACGGGACATTCCGGACCGGGGAGCTGTTTTTT. Protein product: CASSHGTFRTGELFF.